This T cell receptor (beta chain) derives from a study of PD-1 blockade in classical Hodgkin lymphoma. A word on this clone: Its antigen remains unknown.

Exposure to brentuximab vedotin varied, and each patient had relapsed following autologous stem cell transplantation. Study-level results: Researchers reported that CD4+ TCR diversity, though not CD8+, rose significantly by C4D1.

Here immunoSEQ multiplex PCR was the method, and the copy in TCRdb shows in-frame clones only, minus some. The table lists 130,000 to 150,000 clones, approximately 72% of them singletons. The V gene lost 8 bases and the J gene lost 5 bases, with 16 bases spanning the gap. The V gene's germline CDR1 is MDHEN and CDR2 SYDVKM. The CDR3 is 14 residues long. The gene calls are TRBV28 and TRBJ2-1; D possibly corresponds to TRBD1 (5 bases). The TCR sequence derives from a human donor with classical Hodgkin lymphoma. This material consisted of peripheral blood mononuclear cells (PBMCs), taken before the second cycle of nivolumab. The CDR3 is CASGRTTRDNEQFF. CDR3 DNA sequence: TGTGCCAGCGGGCGAACTACCAGGGACAATGAGCAGTTCTTC.